Ten or more counts support the clone carrying this T cell receptor (beta chain). Its antigen is unidentified. The sample comes from a study of read filtering for tumor transcriptome and immune sequencing. Study overall: R-ISS stage counts were about eight for I, about 16 for II, 7 for III. RNA-seq yielded only about 75 to 1,400 TCR reads, IR-seq about 3.5 to 10.27 million. Study-level points and caveats: RNA-seq captured clonotypes less deeply and reliably than IR-seq. Sorted CD138-negative bone marrow cells were not purified T cells.

CDR1 is SGHRS, CDR2 YFSETQ, per germline. The CDR3 has 16 residues. The V gene end was trimmed by 5 bases and the J gene end by 8 bases; junction bases not matched to a gene: 16. The library was built from about 400 ng RNA with molecular barcoded adaptors for alpha/delta and beta/gamma chains. Each CDR3 protein is one row after TCRdb ran MiXCR on the reads. This sample carries tens of thousands of distinct CDR3 sequences, 13% to 15% of them seen once, and the ten largest clones take roughly 44%. This sequence was found in a donor at least 40 years old with multiple myeloma. The material sequenced was a population of CD138-negative cells sorted from bone marrow. This chain joins TRBV5-1 and TRBJ2-1; 7 positions match TRBD2. CDR3: CASSPGSGRAGDEQFF. CDR3 nucleotides: TGCGCCAGCAGTCCAGGGTCGGGGAGGGCCGGCGATGAGCAGTTCTTC.